This passage covers 5 T cell receptor beta chains from one sample sequenced in a study of T cell repertoires in cytomegalovirus infection (dated by TCRdb to between 2017 and 2020). What the treatment or condition label conveys for this sample: in vitro stimulation with specific CMV peptide epitopes to enrich CMV-specific T cells. These receptors have no identified antigens. Sequencing used an Illumina HiSeq 1500. In-frame beta chains were kept once TCRdb had trimmed the public reads at Q25 with fastp and called clones with MiXCR. Rows are combined by CDR3 protein, so each entry shows the most common genes and DNA. The sample includes 300,000 or so distinct CDR3 sequences, with just under 25% observed a single time. Clones ranked in the top ten supply 13% of the sample. The material was cultured PBMCs, obtained from culture after CMV antigen stimulation. All receptors come from a human donor in good health (CMV status not recorded). Some clones in this sample may be carry-over from other donors' samples.

This clonotype was observed a handful of times. The chain couples TRBV12-3 or TRBV12-4 to TRBJ2-3; TRBD2 is a possible D gene (6 bases). The ends were cut back, 5 bases at V and 1 base at J, with 16 bases in the middle. The CDR3 length is 16 residues. As DNA, the CDR3 is TGTGCCAGCAGTCTATACGGGGGTGATGGCACAGATACGCAGTATTTT. Translation: CASSLYGGDGTDTQYF.

This chain joins TRBV6-5 and TRBJ1-2; 9 bases agree with TRBD1. The CDR3 runs 14 residues. V lost 0 bases to trimming and J lost 8 bases; unmatched junction nucleotides: 4. Germline assignment: CDR1 MNHEY and CDR2 SVGAGI. The CDR3 is CASSYSWTGDGYTF. The CDR3 DNA reads as TGTGCCAGCAGTTACTCCTGGACAGGGGACGGCTACACCTTC.

CDR3 residues: CASSSSGTRVTGEQFF. Here the CDR3 DNA reads TGTGCCAGCAGCTCATCCGGGACTCGAGTAACCGGTGAGCAGTTCTTC. The chain is built from TRBV7-2 and TRBJ2-1, with D possibly TRBD2 on 6 matching bases. Germline lookup yields CDR1 SGHTA and CDR2 FQGNSA. The CDR3 loop spans 16 amino acids. Trimming stripped 4 bases from V and 9 bases from J, with 22 bases between. Together with reference TRBV7-2 and TRBJ2-1, the CDR3 gives the full variable domain: GAGVSQSPSNKVTEKGKDVELRCDPISGHTALYWYRQSLGQGLEFLIYFQGNSAPDKSGLPSDRFSAERTGGSVSTLTIQRTQQEDSAVYLCASSSSGTRVTGEQFFGPGTRLTVL.

This clonotype was counted many times. The chain is built from TRBV4-3 and TRBJ1-6; 7 bases fit TRBD1. This CDR3 is built from 16 residues. Germline CDR1 reads LGHNA; CDR2 reads YSLEER. Trimming at V came to 0 bases and at J to 4 bases, leaving 3 bases not matched to a gene. CDR3 in amino acids: CASSQDRGIYNSPLHF. The DNA of the CDR3 is TGCGCCAGCAGCCAAGACAGGGGGATATATAATTCACCCCTCCACTTT.

The CDR3 DNA follows: TGTGCCAGCAGTTATGGGACTAGCAGTTGGAACACCGGGGAGCTGTTTTTT. Translation gives CASSYGTSSWNTGELFF. This chain links TRBV2 with TRBJ2-2, with 9 bases aligning to TRBD2. Trimming cost V 5 bases and J 1 base; bases outside gene matches: 8. Germline V gene sequence: CDR1 SNHLY, CDR2 FYNNEI. This CDR3 is built from 17 residues. The full variable domain, with the rest looked up from reference TRBV2 and TRBJ2-2, is EPEVTQTPSHQVTQMGQEVILRCVPISNHLYFYWYRQILGQKVEFLVSFYNNEISEKSEIFDDQFSVERPDGSNFTLKIRSTKLEDSAMYFCASSYGTSSWNTGELFFGEGSRLTVL.